This T cell receptor beta chain was identified during a study of shared clonotypes between healthy human individuals. CD8 cells regarded as naive lacked CD45RO, were positively chosen for CCR7, and omitted terminally differentiated effector memory CD45RA+ cells. Profiling relied on immunoSEQ multiplex PCR, and the TCRdb table lists in-frame clones only, not all of them. The sample yields fewer than 850,000 clones, approximately 97% seen once. The receptor was derived from a man in his thirties or forties in good health. Sequencing was done on a sample of naive CD8+ T cells sorted from blood.

The CDR3 protein is CASSWTTSATDTQYF. The CDR3 nucleotides read TGTGCCAGCAGTTGGACCACTAGCGCCACAGATACGCAGTATTTT. The gene calls are TRBV28 and TRBJ2-3; 7 nucleotides agree with TRBD2. Looked up from germline, CDR1 is MDHEN and CDR2 is SYDVKM. CDR3 length equals 15 residues. The J segment lost 2 bases and the V segment lost 4 bases, leaving 6 bases of the junction unmatched.